This is a list of T cell receptor beta chains from one sample in a study of T cells in Graves' hyperthyroidism and ophthalmopathy. TCRdb used MiXCR to reprocess the multiplex PCR reads, holding one entry per CDR3 protein. Of 400,000 to 600,000 distinct CDR3 sequences in the sample, roughly 20% are singletons; the top ten hold about 25%. Sequencing used blood. Source of these receptors: a man between 18 and 29 years old with Graves' hyperthyroidism. Both conserved end residues are part of each CDR3. The D gene is left open where the match is weak. Rows may omit the clone size; those that give it use once, few, many or a size class.

D gene	V gene	clone size	J gene	CDR3 protein	CDR3 DNA
TRBD1	TRBV6-5	many	TRBJ1-5	CASSYRTGGNQPQHF	TGTGCCAGCAGTTACCGGACAGGGGGGAACCAGCCCCAGCATTTT
-	TRBV28	-	TRBJ1-5	CASRAGGQWDQPQHF	TGTGCCAGCAGAGCCGGAGGACAGTGGGACCAGCCCCAGCATTTT
-	TRBV15	many	TRBJ1-1	CATSRDHTGVEEAFF	TGTGCCACCAGCAGAGATCACACCGGGGTCGAAGAAGCTTTCTTT
-	TRBV15	many	TRBJ1-1	CATSRVDRPIEAFF	TGTGCCACCAGCAGGGTCGACAGGCCTATTGAAGCTTTCTTT
-	TRBV6-5	many	TRBJ1-6	CASSYREISPLHF	TGTGCCAGCAGTTACAGGGAAATTTCACCCCTCCACTTT
TRBD1	TRBV9	few	TRBJ2-2	CASSPRSGQGNTGELFF	TGTGCCAGCAGCCCGAGATCGGGACAGGGGAACACCGGGGAGCTGTTTTTT
-	TRBV12-3/TRBV12-4	many	TRBJ2-7	CASSPPRGAGEQYF	TGTGCCAGCAGCCCCCCTAGGGGGGCGGGCGAGCAGTACTTC
-	TRBV19	-	TRBJ1-5	CASSMFSNQPQHF	TGTGCCAGTAGTATGTTTAGCAATCAGCCCCAGCATTTT
TRBD1	TRBV29-1	few	TRBJ1-2	CSARDRGEANYGYTF	TGCAGCGCCCGGGACAGGGGGGAGGCTAACTATGGCTACACCTTC
-	TRBV7-2	-	TRBJ1-2	CASSRELLWNYGYTF	TGTGCCAGCAGTCGCGAGCTTTTATGGAACTATGGCTACACCTTC
-	TRBV15	many	TRBJ1-1	CATSRDRFTGEAFF	TGTGCCACCAGCAGAGATCGATTCACTGGTGAAGCTTTCTTT
-	TRBV12-3/TRBV12-4	-	TRBJ1-1	CASSLGQGLVAFF	TGTGCCAGCAGCTTAGGCCAGGGGTTGGTCGCTTTCTTT
TRBD1	TRBV12-3/TRBV12-4	-	TRBJ2-7	CASSFQGGPREQYF	TGTGCCAGCAGTTTCCAAGGGGGCCCACGCGAGCAGTACTTC
-	TRBV11-2	many	TRBJ2-7	CASSFWGTEEQYF	TGTGCCAGCAGCTTCTGGGGAACGGAGGAGCAGTACTTC
TRBD2	TRBV28	many	TRBJ2-5	CASSRTSGGARETQYF	TGTGCCAGCAGTCGGACTAGCGGGGGGGCCCGGGAGACCCAGTACTTC
TRBD1	TRBV11-3	many	TRBJ1-2	CASSFSPGTGGHGYTF	TGTGCCAGCAGCTTTTCCCCCGGGACAGGTGGCCACGGCTACACCTTC
-	TRBV20-1	few	TRBJ1-2	CSARGGSYGYTF	TGCAGTGCTAGAGGGGGATCCTATGGCTACACCTTC
-	TRBV28	many	TRBJ1-1	CAIHGGVMNTEAFF	TGTGCCATCCACGGGGGGGTAATGAACACTGAAGCTTTCTTT
-	TRBV12-3/TRBV12-4	many	TRBJ2-5	CASSHDETQYF	TGTGCCAGCAGTCACGATGAGACCCAGTACTTC
-	TRBV6-1	-	TRBJ2-5	CASSRGTPSQETQYF	TGTGCCAGCAGCCGCGGGACACCAAGCCAAGAGACCCAGTACTTC
-	TRBV6-2/TRBV6-3	-	TRBJ1-2	CASSYGGRDGYTF	TGTGCCAGCAGTTACGGCGGGCGGGATGGCTACACCTTC
-	TRBV29-1	-	TRBJ1-2	CSTTVTDGYTF	TGCAGCACAACAGTTACGGATGGCTACACCTTC
-	TRBV15	many	TRBJ1-1	CATSRDYIQTNTEAFF	TGTGCCACCAGCAGAGATTATATACAGACGAACACTGAAGCTTTCTTT
-	TRBV12-5	-	TRBJ1-6	CASGPSWGPLNSPLHF	TGTGCTAGTGGCCCCTCCTGGGGACCCCTTAATTCACCCCTCCACTTT
-	TRBV28	many	TRBJ2-7	CASSTLRQASSYEQYF	TGTGCCAGCAGTACACTCAGACAGGCCAGCTCCTACGAGCAGTACTTC
-	TRBV4-1	few	TRBJ2-7	CASSQEAGRSYEQYF	TGCGCCAGCAGCCAAGAGGCAGGGAGGTCCTACGAGCAGTACTTC
-	TRBV19	many	TRBJ2-7	CASSYGEQYF	TGTGCCAGTAGTTACGGTGAGCAGTACTTC
TRBD1	TRBV11-1	once	TRBJ2-7	CASSLAAGQGPSQRGSF	TGTGCCAGCAGCTTAGCCGCCGGACAGGGGCCATCGCAGAGGGGGTCCTTC
TRBD1	TRBV10-3	many	TRBJ1-2	CAISQGGTGYTF	TGTGCCATCAGCCAGGGGGGAACTGGCTACACCTTC
-	TRBV20-1	many	TRBJ2-7	CSARRSEQYF	TGCAGTGCTAGAAGATCCGAGCAGTACTTC
-	TRBV9	-	TRBJ1-1	CASSVAPGALVEAFF	TGTGCCAGCAGCGTAGCCCCGGGGGCTTTGGTTGAAGCTTTCTTT
-	TRBV3-1	-	TRBJ1-1	CASSQLRGSEAFF	TGTGCCAGCAGCCAACTACGGGGATCTGAAGCTTTCTTT
-	TRBV3-1	many	TRBJ2-5	CASSQGIIKETQYF	TGTGCCAGCAGCCAAGGAATCATAAAGGAGACCCAGTACTTC
-	TRBV6-5	many	TRBJ1-6	CASSWAGGGLSGNSPLHF	TGTGCCAGCAGTTGGGCCGGCGGGGGCTTATCCGGTAATTCACCCCTCCACTTT
-	TRBV6-1	many	TRBJ2-5	CATTSGVETQYF	TGTGCCACTACCTCGGGGGTAGAGACCCAGTACTTC
-	TRBV7-8	few	TRBJ2-1	CASSGDLSSYNEQFF	TGTGCCAGCAGCGGTGACTTATCCTCCTACAATGAGCAGTTCTTC
-	TRBV30	many	TRBJ1-5	CAWSGGGNQPQHF	TGTGCCTGGAGTGGGGGGGGAAATCAGCCCCAGCATTTT
-	TRBV28	-	TRBJ1-2	CASSLGVINYGYTF	TGTGCCAGCAGTTTGGGGGTTATTAACTATGGCTACACCTTC
TRBD1	TRBV28	many	TRBJ2-7	CASRDRGPYEQYF	TGTGCCAGCAGGGACAGGGGGCCCTACGAGCAGTACTTC
-	TRBV20-1	few	TRBJ2-5	CSARDRAAGQETQYF	TGCAGTGCTAGAGATAGGGCGGCGGGTCAAGAGACCCAGTACTTC
-	TRBV5-1	-	TRBJ2-2	CASIRGPAAAGELFF	TGCGCCAGCATTCGGGGACCGGCCGCGGCCGGGGAGCTGTTTTTT
TRBD1	TRBV28	-	TRBJ2-7	CASSSGQANPDYEQYF	TGTGCCAGCAGCTCGGGACAGGCCAACCCCGACTACGAGCAGTACTTC
TRBD1	TRBV27	many	TRBJ2-5	CAGSQGQGAQETQYF	TGTGCCGGCAGCCAGGGACAGGGGGCGCAGGAGACCCAGTACTTC
-	TRBV7-6	-	TRBJ2-5	CASSLEAEETQYF	TGTGCCAGCAGCTTAGAAGCGGAAGAGACCCAGTACTTC
-	TRBV7-9	many	TRBJ2-5	CASSLGGFLETQYF	TGTGCCAGCAGCTTAGGGGGCTTCCTAGAGACCCAGTACTTC
-	TRBV28	many	TRBJ1-1	CASSLRVEVFF	TGTGCCAGCAGTTTACGTGTTGAGGTGTTCTTT